The entry below describes one TCR beta chain. Its antigen remains unknown. This record comes from a study of T cells in narcolepsy. Study in general: Patients with NT1 or NT2 and healthy control donors were enrolled. Whole-study results and caveats: Same-patient CSF and blood CD4+ T cell clonotypes included HCRT-specific and TRIB2-specific autoreactive ones. Healthy controls reportedly lacked the autoreactive clonotypes serially found in patients' blood.

From germline, CDR1 is MDHEN and CDR2 SYDVKM. V lost 8 bases and J lost 8, with 12 bases in between. The CDR3 sequence is 11 residues long. Measured with immunoSEQ multiplex PCR; TCRdb has only the in-frame clones, and not every one. Among about 10,000 clones listed, around 75% were seen once. This sequence joins TRBV28 and TRBJ1-1; D is undetermined. Sequencing used CD45RA- memory CD8+ T cells from PBMCs. The sequence came from a human donor with narcolepsy. The CDR3 nucleotides are TGTGCCAGCTCTAGAGGTTTAGAAGCTTTCTTT. It translates to CASSRGLEAFF.